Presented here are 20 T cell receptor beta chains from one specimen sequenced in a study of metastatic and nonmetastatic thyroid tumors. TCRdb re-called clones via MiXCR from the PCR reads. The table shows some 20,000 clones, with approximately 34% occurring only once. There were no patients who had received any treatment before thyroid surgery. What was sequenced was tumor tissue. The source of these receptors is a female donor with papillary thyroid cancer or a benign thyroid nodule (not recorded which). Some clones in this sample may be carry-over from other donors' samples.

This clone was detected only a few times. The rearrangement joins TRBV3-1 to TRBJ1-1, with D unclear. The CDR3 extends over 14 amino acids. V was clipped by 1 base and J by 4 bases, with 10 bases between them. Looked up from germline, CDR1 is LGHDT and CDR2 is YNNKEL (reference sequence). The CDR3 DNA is TGTGCCAGCAGCCAAGGAGGCCATGGCACTGAAGCTTTCTTT. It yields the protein CASSQGGHGTEAFF.

The DNA for the CDR3 is TGTGCCAGCAGTAAACACCGAGGCGAGCAGTACTTC. This gives the protein CASSKHRGEQYF. The gene calls are TRBV12-3 or TRBV12-4 and TRBJ2-7; D uncertain. The ends were cut back, 5 bases at V and 6 bases at J, with 11 bases in the middle. This CDR3 contains 12 residues.

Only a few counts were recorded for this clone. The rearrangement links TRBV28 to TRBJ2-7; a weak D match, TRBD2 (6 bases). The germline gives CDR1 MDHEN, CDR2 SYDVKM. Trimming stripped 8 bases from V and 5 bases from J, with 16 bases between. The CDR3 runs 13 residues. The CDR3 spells CASGDSGGNEQYF. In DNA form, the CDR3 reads TGTGCCAGCGGTGACAGTGGAGGGAACGAGCAGTACTTC.

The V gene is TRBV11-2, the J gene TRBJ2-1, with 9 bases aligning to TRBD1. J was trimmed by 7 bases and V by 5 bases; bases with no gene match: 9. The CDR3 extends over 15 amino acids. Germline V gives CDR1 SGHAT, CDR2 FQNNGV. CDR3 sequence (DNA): TGTGCCAGCAGCCCACACCGGGACAGGGAAAATGAGCAGTTCTTC. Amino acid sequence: CASSPHRDRENEQFF.

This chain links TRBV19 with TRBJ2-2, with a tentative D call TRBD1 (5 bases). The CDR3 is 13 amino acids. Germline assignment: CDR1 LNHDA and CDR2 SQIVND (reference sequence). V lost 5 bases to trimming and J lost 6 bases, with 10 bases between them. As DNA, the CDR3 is TGTGCCAGTAGTCAGGGAACGTCCGGGGAGCTGTTTTTT. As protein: CASSQGTSGELFF.

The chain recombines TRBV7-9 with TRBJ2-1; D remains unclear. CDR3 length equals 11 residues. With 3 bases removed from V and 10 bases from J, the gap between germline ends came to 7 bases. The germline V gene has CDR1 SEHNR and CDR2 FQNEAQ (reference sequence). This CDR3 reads CASSFLGEQFF. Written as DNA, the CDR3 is TGTGCCAGCAGCTTCCTTGGAGAGCAGTTCTTC.

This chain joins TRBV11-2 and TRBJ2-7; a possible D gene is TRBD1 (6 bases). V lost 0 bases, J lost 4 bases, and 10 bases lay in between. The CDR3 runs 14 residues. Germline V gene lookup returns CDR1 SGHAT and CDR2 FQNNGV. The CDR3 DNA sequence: TGTGCCAGCAGCTTAGAACAGGGTCAGTACGAGCAGTACTTC. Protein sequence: CASSLEQGQYEQYF.

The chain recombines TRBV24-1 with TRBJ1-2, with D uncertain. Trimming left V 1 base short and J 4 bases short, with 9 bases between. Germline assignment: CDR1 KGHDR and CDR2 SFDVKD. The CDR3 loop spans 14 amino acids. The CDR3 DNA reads TGTGCCACCAGTGATTTTGGGTATAGCTATGGCTACACCTTC. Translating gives CATSDFGYSYGYTF.

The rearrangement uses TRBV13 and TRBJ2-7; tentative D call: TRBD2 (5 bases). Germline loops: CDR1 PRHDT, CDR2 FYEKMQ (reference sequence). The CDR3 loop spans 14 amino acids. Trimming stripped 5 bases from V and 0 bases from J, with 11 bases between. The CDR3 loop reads CASSLLAGSYEQYF. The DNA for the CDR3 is TGTGCCAGCAGCCTTCTTGCGGGCTCCTACGAGCAGTACTTC.

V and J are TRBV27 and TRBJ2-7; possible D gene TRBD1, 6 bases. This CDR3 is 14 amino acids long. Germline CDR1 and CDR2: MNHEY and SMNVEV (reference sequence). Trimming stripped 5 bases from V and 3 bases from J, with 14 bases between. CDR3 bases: TGTGCCAGCAGTCGCAGGGGCCTCGGCTACGAGCAGTACTTC. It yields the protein CASSRRGLGYEQYF.

DNA for the CDR3: TGTGCCAGCAGTCCCGCTGTGGGCTATGGCTACACCTTC. Translation: CASSPAVGYGYTF. V usage is TRBV5-6 and J usage is TRBJ1-2; D uncertain. Trimming stripped 5 bases from V and 4 bases from J, with 12 bases between. Per germline, CDR1 SGHDT and CDR2 YYEEEE. This CDR3 is 13 amino acids long.

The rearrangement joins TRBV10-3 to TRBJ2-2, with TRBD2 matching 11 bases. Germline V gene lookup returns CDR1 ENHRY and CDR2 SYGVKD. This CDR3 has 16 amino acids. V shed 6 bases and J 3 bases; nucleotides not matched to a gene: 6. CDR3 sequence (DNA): TGTGCCATCAGCCCACTAGCGGGGGCGGACACCGGGGAGCTGTTTTTT. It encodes CAISPLAGADTGELFF.

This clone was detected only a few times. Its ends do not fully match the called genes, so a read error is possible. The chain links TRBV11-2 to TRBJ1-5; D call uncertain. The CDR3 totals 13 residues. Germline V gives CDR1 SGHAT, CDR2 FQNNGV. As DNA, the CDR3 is TGTGCCAGCAGCTTATTTAGCGATCAGCCCCAGCATTTT. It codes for CASSLFSDQPQHF.

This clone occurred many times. CDR3 sequence (DNA): TGTGCCAGCAGCGGACTTCCTCATAACTATGGCTACACCTTC. Residues: CASSGLPHNYGYTF. The chain employs TRBV28 and TRBJ1-2; no firm D call. The CDR3 contains 14 residues. Germline V gives CDR1 MDHEN, CDR2 SYDVKM. V lost 6 bases, J lost 1 base, and 12 bases lay in between.

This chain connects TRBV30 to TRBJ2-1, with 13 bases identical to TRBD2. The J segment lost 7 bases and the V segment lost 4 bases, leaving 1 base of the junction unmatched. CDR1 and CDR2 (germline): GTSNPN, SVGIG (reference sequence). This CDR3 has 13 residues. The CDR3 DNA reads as TGTGCCTGGACGGGACTAGCGGGAAATGAGCAGTTCTTC. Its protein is CAWTGLAGNEQFF. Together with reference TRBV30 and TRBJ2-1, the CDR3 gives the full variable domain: SQTIHQWPATLVQPVGSPLSLECTVEGTSNPNLYWYRQAAGRGLQLLFYSVGIGQISSEVPQNLSASRPQDRQFILSSKKLLLSDSGFYLCAWTGLAGNEQFFGPGTRLTVL.

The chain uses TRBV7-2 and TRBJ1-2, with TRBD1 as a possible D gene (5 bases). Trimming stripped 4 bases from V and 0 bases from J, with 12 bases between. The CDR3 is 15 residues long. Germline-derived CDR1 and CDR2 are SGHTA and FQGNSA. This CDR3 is CASSYRRETNYGYTF. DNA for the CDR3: TGTGCCAGCAGCTACAGGCGGGAGACTAACTATGGCTACACCTTC.

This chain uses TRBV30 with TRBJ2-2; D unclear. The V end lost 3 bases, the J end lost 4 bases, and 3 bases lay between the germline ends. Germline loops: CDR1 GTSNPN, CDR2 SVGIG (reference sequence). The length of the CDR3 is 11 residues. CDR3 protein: CAWSRTGELFF. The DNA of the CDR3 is TGTGCCTGGAGCCGCACCGGGGAGCTGTTTTTT.

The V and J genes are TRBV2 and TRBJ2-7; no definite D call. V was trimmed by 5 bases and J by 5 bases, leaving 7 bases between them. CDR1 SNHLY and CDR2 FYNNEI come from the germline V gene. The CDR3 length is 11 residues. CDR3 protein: CASSPSDEQYF. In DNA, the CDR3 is TGTGCCAGCAGTCCTTCAGACGAGCAGTACTTC.

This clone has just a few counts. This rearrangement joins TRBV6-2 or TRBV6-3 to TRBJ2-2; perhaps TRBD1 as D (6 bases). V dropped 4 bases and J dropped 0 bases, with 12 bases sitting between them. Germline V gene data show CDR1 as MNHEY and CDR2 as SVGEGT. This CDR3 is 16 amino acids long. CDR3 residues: CASSLQGSSNTGELFF. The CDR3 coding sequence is TGTGCCAGCAGTTTGCAGGGGTCCTCGAACACCGGGGAGCTGTTTTTT.

This chain's CDR3 is CASSLEGRSSSYNSPLHF. CDR3 coding DNA: TGCGCCAGCAGCTTGGAAGGCAGGTCCAGCTCCTATAATTCACCCCTCCACTTT. The chain has TRBV5-1 and TRBJ1-6; D gene uncertain. Trimming cost V 0 bases and J 0 bases, with 13 bases left between them. This CDR3 is built from 18 residues. Per the germline V gene, CDR1 is SGHRS and CDR2 is YFSETQ.